The 17 T cell receptor beta chains below all came from one sample that was sequenced in a study of graft-versus-host responses after intestinal transplantation. Assay used: immunoSEQ multiplex PCR; TCRdb lists only in-frame clones, some missing. The sample has over 15,000 clones; approximately 90% are singletons. The sample here was PBMCs, taken around 350 days after transplant. All receptors come from a human patient who received an intestinal transplant, so some T cells may come from the graft donor.

The chain has TRBV4-1 and TRBJ2-1; a possible D gene is TRBD2 (5 bases). V lost 7 bases, J lost 6 bases, and 13 bases lay in between. The V gene's germline CDR1 is MGHRA and CDR2 YSYEKL. This CDR3 has 13 amino acids. The CDR3 loop reads CASTGELSNEQFF. CDR3 nucleotide sequence: TGCGCCAGCACCGGGGAATTGAGCAATGAGCAGTTCTTC.

The chain carries TRBV28 and TRBJ1-2, with D perhaps TRBD1 (5 bases). The CDR3 length is 15 residues. V was cut by 5 bases and J by 0 bases, with 13 bases left in between. Germline CDR1 MDHEN, CDR2 SYDVKM. CDR3 loop: CASSPDSLANYGYTF. CDR3 sequence (DNA): TGTGCCAGCAGTCCCGACAGCTTAGCTAACTATGGCTACACCTTC.

The J gene is TRBJ2-7, the V gene TRBV6-5; no firm D call. V dropped 4 bases and J dropped 2 bases, with 9 bases sitting between them. There are 13 residues in the CDR3. Germline loops: CDR1 MNHEY, CDR2 SVGAGI. CDR3: CASSLKGTYEQYF. In DNA, the CDR3 is TGTGCCAGCAGTTTAAAGGGTACCTACGAGCAGTACTTC.

The gene calls are TRBV2 and TRBJ2-7, with D unclear. Trimming left V 1 base short and J 5 bases short, with 15 bases between. The germline V gene encodes CDR1 SNHLY and CDR2 FYNNEI. The CDR3 length is 15 residues. The DNA for the CDR3 is TGTGCCAGCAGTGAAGGTCTACCCCCCCTGAACGAGCAGTACTTC. Translation gives CASSEGLPPLNEQYF.

The table lists this clone with a count of one. The rearrangement links TRBV6-6 to TRBJ2-1; TRBD2 matches 9 bases. This CDR3 has 14 residues. Germline lookup yields CDR1 MNHNY and CDR2 SVGAGI (reference sequence). V gave up 5 bases and J gave up 8 bases; unmatched junction bases: 7. In DNA, the CDR3 is TGTGCCAGCAGTCCACCCGGGACTAGCTATGAGCAGTTCTTC. It specifies CASSPPGTSYEQFF.

CDR3: CSVDTKGDTQYF. The DNA for the CDR3 is TGCAGCGTTGATACTAAGGGAGATACGCAGTATTTT. The V call is TRBV29-1, the J call TRBJ2-3; no clear D gene. CDR3 length equals 12 residues. V lost 3 bases and J 5 bases, leaving 9 bases between the germline ends. The germline CDR1 and CDR2 sequences are SQVTM and ANQGSEA.

The V and J genes are TRBV6-1 and TRBJ2-5; 9 nucleotides match TRBD1. The J call may be faulty, since TRBJ2-7 better matches the DNA end. The CDR3 covers 15 residues. Germline V gives CDR1 MNHNS, CDR2 SASEGT. The CDR3 reads CASRGQGGSSDEQYF. CDR3 bases: TGTGCCAGCAGGGGACAGGGAGGGAGTTCTGACGAGCAGTACTTC.

The chain links TRBV28 to TRBJ1-3; TRBD1 agrees at 7 bases. The germline CDR1 and CDR2 sequences are MDHEN and SYDVKM. Unmatched junction bases numbered 3, after V lost 2 bases and J lost 2 bases. The CDR3 loop spans 15 amino acids. CDR3 bases: TGTGCCAGCAGTTTAAGAGGGGGCACTGGAAACACCATATATTTT. Translation gives CASSLRGGTGNTIYF.

This rearrangement joins TRBV5-1 to TRBJ2-2, with 10 bases aligning to TRBD2. The germline gives CDR1 SGHRS, CDR2 YFSETQ. The CDR3 is made up of 18 amino acids. V lost 2 bases and J lost 1; bases outside the gene matches: 8. In DNA, the CDR3 is TGCGCCAGCAGCTTTTTGCTAACTAGCGGGGTGAACACCGGGGAGCTGTTTTTT. Its translation is CASSFLLTSGVNTGELFF.

A note on this clone: Other nucleotide sequences from this sample produce the same CDR3. The chain employs TRBV18 and TRBJ1-1; D gene uncertain. From germline, CDR1 is KGHSH and CDR2 LQKENI. The CDR3 contains 13 residues. Trimming took off 3 bases at V and 3 bases at J, with 8 bases between the two ends. CDR3 in amino acids: CASSPDTYTEAFF. Here the CDR3 DNA reads TGTGCCAGCTCACCTGACACCTACACTGAAGCTTTCTTT.

This clone occurred a few times. The CDR3 sequence is CASSLQGSGTDTQYF. The CDR3 nucleotides are TGTGCCAGCAGCTTACAGGGATCGGGCACAGATACGCAGTATTTT. The genes are TRBV7-3 and TRBJ2-3; the D gene is possibly TRBD1 (5 bases). The CDR3 totals 15 residues. Germline CDR1 and CDR2: SGHTA and FQGTGA. V lost 2 bases and J lost 1, with 10 bases in between.

This chain links TRBV2 with TRBJ1-5; D remains ambiguous. CDR1 is SNHLY, CDR2 FYNNEI, per germline. Trimming took 4 bases from V and 4 from J, leaving 8 bases between them. There are 13 residues in the CDR3. The CDR3 region has the DNA TGTGCCAGCAGTGCTCCGGATAATCAGCCCCAGCATTTT. Translated: CASSAPDNQPQHF.

The V and J genes are TRBV10-3 and TRBJ2-5; the D gene is possibly TRBD2 (5 bases). Looked up from germline, CDR1 is ENHRY and CDR2 is SYGVKD. The length of the CDR3 is 14 residues. V was shortened by 2 bases and J by 2 bases, with 9 bases between the two germline ends. CDR3 bases: TGTGCCATCAGTGAGGGGGAGTCACAAGAGACCCAGTACTTC. Translated, it gives CAISEGESQETQYF.

The table lists this clone with a count of one. The V and J genes are TRBV15 and TRBJ1-6, with 8 bases matching TRBD1. V dropped 5 bases and J dropped 5; count of bases not matched to a gene: 14. Germline V lookup: CDR1 LNHNV, CDR2 YYDKDF (reference sequence). CDR3 length equals 18 residues. CDR3 protein: CATSGGGTDRANNSPLHF. The CDR3 DNA follows: TGTGCCACCAGCGGGGGGGGAACGGACAGGGCTAATAATTCACCCCTCCACTTT.

CDR3 nucleotide sequence: TGTGCCAGCAGCGTAGAGGGGCAGTTAGCCGACGAGCAGTACTTC. Encoded protein: CASSVEGQLADEQYF. V and J are TRBV9 and TRBJ2-7; D might be TRBD1 (5 bases). V lost 0 bases, J lost 5 bases, and 15 bases lay in between. CDR1 SGDLS and CDR2 YYNGEE come from the germline V gene. This CDR3 spans 15 amino acids.

This sequence joins TRBV6-1 and TRBJ1-5, with no clear D. Trimming cost V 1 base and J 4 bases, with 8 bases left between them. The CDR3 is made up of 14 amino acids. Germline CDR1 and CDR2: MNHNS and SASEGT. The chain's CDR3 is CASSEGRDNQPQHF. The CDR3 DNA follows: TGTGCCAGCAGTGAAGGACGGGATAATCAGCCCCAGCATTTT.

The chain combines TRBV28 with TRBJ2-7; D is undetermined. Between the trimmed V and J ends, which lost 8 bases and 2 bases, there was a span of 13 bases. The CDR3 has 13 amino acids. Germline CDR1 is MDHEN and CDR2 is SYDVKM. This chain's CDR3 is CASYGAGPYEQYF. The CDR3 region has the DNA TGTGCCAGCTACGGAGCCGGGCCCTACGAGCAGTACTTC.